Presented here are 3 T cell receptor beta chains from one specimen sequenced in a study of vaccination effects on CD4 cells after COVID-19. Antigen specificity for these receptors is unknown. Method: immunoSEQ multiplex PCR; TCRdb's copy keeps in-frame clones and lacks some. The table lists tens of thousands of clones, roughly two thirds of them singletons. ViraFEST assay sequencing came after antigen-specific CD4+ T cells were expanded with viral peptide pools. At the end of approximately 10 days of culture, CD4+ T cells were isolated. Testing of the vaccine recipients showed negative nucleocapsid antibodies and no prior SARS-CoV-2 infection. The sample was CD4+ T cells from PBMCs cultured with SARS-CoV-2 spike peptides, taken before COVID-19 vaccination. These receptors originate from a human donor who received a COVID-19 vaccine.

V and J are TRBV7-2 and TRBJ2-5; D unresolved. V lost 1 base and J 10 bases, leaving 7 bases between the germline ends. Germline CDR1 reads SGHTA; CDR2 reads FQGNSA. This CDR3 contains 11 residues. The CDR3 spells CASSLGLVQYF. CDR3 bases: TGTGCCAGCAGCTTAGGGCTAGTCCAGTACTTC.

CDR3 nucleotides: TGTGCCAGCAGCTCTACCCTAGCGGGAGTTAGCTACGAGCAGTACTTC. It is translated as CASSSTLAGVSYEQYF. J is TRBJ2-7 and V is TRBV7-9, with 10 bases identical to TRBD2. V was clipped by 4 bases and J by 3 bases; unmatched bases: 9. This CDR3 is built from 16 residues. CDR1 and CDR2 from the germline V gene are SEHNR and FQNEAQ (reference sequence).

The chain recombines TRBV7-2 with TRBJ1-3; 9 nucleotides agree with TRBD1. With V trimmed by 5 bases and J by 4 bases, 6 bases remained unmatched. The CDR3 covers 15 residues. Germline V gene sequence: CDR1 SGHTA, CDR2 FQGNSA. In DNA, the CDR3 is TGTGCCAGCAGCGTACAGGGGGCGCAAGGAAACACCATATATTTT. Amino acids: CASSVQGAQGNTIYF. The entire variable domain, with the rest obtained from reference TRBV7-2 and TRBJ1-3, is as follows: GAGVSQSPSNKVTEKGKDVELRCDPISGHTALYWYRQSLGQGLEFLIYFQGNSAPDKSGLPSDRFSAERTGGSVSTLTIQRTQQEDSAVYLCASSVQGAQGNTIYFGEGSWLTVV.